This TCR beta chain was sequenced for a study of cytotoxic CD8 clonotypes in ibrutinib-treated CLL. Study context: Response material was collected after a median about 12 months of treatment, range 6 to 36.

Findings of the study overall: The study sampled sustained-remission and progressing patients at different times.

This table comes from immunoSEQ multiplex PCR, and its TCRdb copy is limited to in-frame clones, with some not included. There are some 26,000 clones in the sample; approximately 85% occur only once, and more than 6.5% lies in the top ten. CDR1 is SGHAT and CDR2 is FQNNGV in the germline V gene. The CDR3 totals 15 residues. V shed 2 bases and J shed 4 bases, with 14 bases lying between them. To note about this clone: Its antigen is not identified.

The sequencing here drew on PBMCs, taken after 24 months of ibrutinib treatment. V gene TRBV11-2 combines with J gene TRBJ1-2; D is unresolved. The source of this sequence is a human donor with chronic lymphocytic leukemia. The CDR3 bases are TGTGCCAGCAGCTTAATGACGTTGGGGTTCTATGGCTACACCTTC. As protein: CASSLMTLGFYGYTF.